This T cell receptor beta chain was documented in a study of T cell repertoires and HLA-DP antigens. The ends were cut back, 1 base at V and 2 bases at J, with 14 bases in the middle. This CDR3 region has 16 residues. Germline lookup yields CDR1 SGHVS and CDR2 FQNEAQ. Assay: immunoSEQ multiplex PCR; the TCRdb copy retains only in-frame clones and omits some. Counted here are some 89,000 clones, 86% occurring once; the ten biggest clones make up about 1.8%. As regards this clone: Its antigen is currently unknown.

The rearrangement uses TRBV7-8 and TRBJ2-5; D may be TRBD2 (6 bases). Sequencing used CD4+ T cells from PBMCs. The clonotype originates from a man in his fifties or sixties in good health and CMV-seronegative. Here the CDR3 DNA reads TGTGCCAGCAGCTTAGAGGTGGGAGGTCGGCAAGAGACCCAGTACTTC. It codes for CASSLEVGGRQETQYF.